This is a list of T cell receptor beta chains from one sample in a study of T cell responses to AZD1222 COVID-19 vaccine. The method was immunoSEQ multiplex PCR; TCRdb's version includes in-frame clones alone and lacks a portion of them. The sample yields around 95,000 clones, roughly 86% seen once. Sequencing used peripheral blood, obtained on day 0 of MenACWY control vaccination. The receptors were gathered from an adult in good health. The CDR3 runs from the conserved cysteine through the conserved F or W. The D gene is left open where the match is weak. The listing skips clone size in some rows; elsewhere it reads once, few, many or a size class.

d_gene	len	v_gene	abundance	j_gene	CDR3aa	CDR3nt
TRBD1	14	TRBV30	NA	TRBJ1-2	CAWTPDRVNYGYTF	TGTGCCTGGACTCCCGACAGGGTGAACTATGGCTACACCTTC
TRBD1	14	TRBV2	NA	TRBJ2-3	CASSERGHSDTQYF	TGTGCCAGCAGTGAGAGGGGGCACTCAGATACGCAGTATTTT
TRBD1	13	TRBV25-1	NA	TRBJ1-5	CASRTGDNQPQHF	TGTGCCAGCCGGACAGGGGATAATCAGCCCCAGCATTTT
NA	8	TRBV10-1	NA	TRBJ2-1	CASRKAFF	TGCGCCAGCAGGAAGGCGTTCTTC
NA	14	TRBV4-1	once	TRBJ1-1	CASSLQAQNTEAFF	TGCGCCAGCAGCCTACAGGCCCAGAACACTGAAGCTTTCTTT
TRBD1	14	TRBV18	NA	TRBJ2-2	CASSRQGNTGELFF	TGTGCCAGCTCACGACAGGGGAACACCGGGGAGCTGTTTTTT
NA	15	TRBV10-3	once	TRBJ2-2	CAITRTGPNTGELFF	TGTGCCATCACGAGAACAGGACCGAACACCGGGGAGCTGTTTTTT
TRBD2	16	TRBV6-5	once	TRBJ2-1	CASSFQIAGGYNEQFF	TGTGCCAGCAGTTTCCAGATAGCGGGAGGCTACAATGAGCAGTTCTTC
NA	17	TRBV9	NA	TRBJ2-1	CASSPHPGLAGGNEQFF	TGTGCCAGCAGCCCACATCCAGGCCTAGCCGGCGGGAATGAGCAGTTCTTC
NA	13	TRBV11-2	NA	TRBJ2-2	CASSTLATGELFF	TGTGCCAGCAGCACTCTAGCTACCGGGGAGCTGTTTTTT
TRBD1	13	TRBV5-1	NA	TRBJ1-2	CASRDTGAGGYTF	TGCGCCAGCAGGGACACAGGGGCGGGCGGCTACACCTTC
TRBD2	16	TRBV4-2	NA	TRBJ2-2	CASSQALAGNTGELFF	TGTGCCAGCAGCCAAGCACTAGCGGGGAACACCGGGGAGCTGTTTTTT
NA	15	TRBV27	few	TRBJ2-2	CASSIGTLSLGELFF	TGTGCCAGCAGTATCGGGACCCTATCTCTCGGGGAGCTGTTTTTT
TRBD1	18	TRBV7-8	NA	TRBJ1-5	CASSLVTGQVLSGQPQHF	TGTGCCAGCAGCTTAGTAACGGGACAGGTGCTTAGCGGGCAGCCCCAGCATTTT
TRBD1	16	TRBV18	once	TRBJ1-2	CASSPPRQGAIDGYTF	TGTGCCAGCTCACCACCCAGACAGGGGGCAATTGATGGCTACACCTTC
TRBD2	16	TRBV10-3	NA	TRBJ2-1	CAISLPSAGGHNEQFF	TGTGCCATCAGTCTCCCTTCCGCGGGGGGACACAATGAGCAGTTCTTC
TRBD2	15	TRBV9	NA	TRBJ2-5	CASSPAGLARETQYF	TGTGCCAGCAGCCCCGCGGGACTAGCGCGGGAGACCCAGTACTTC
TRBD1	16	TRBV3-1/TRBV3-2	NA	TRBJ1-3	CASSQDGRGLGNTIYF	TGTGCCAGCAGCCAAGATGGCAGGGGGTTAGGAAACACCATATATTTT
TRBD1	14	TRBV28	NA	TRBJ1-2	CASSLSGQGSGYTF	TGTGCCAGCAGTTTGTCGGGACAGGGCTCTGGCTACACCTTC
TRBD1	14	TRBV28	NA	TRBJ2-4	CASGLTGGADIQYF	TGTGCCAGCGGGTTGACAGGGGGCGCAGACATTCAGTACTTC
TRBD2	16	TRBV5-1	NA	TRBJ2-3	CASSFLAGDPTDTQYF	TGCGCCAGCAGCTTTCTAGCGGGGGACCCCACAGATACGCAGTATTTT
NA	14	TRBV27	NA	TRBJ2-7	CASSLFRSSYEQYF	TGTGCCAGCAGTTTATTTAGAAGCTCCTACGAGCAGTACTTC
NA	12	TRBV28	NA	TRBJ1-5	CASMGANQPQHF	TGTGCCAGCATGGGGGCGAATCAGCCCCAGCATTTT
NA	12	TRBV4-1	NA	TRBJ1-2	CASTGYELGYTF	TGCGCCAGCACGGGATATGAACTGGGCTACACCTTC
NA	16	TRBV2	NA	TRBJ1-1	CASSERAGAMNTEAFF	TGTGCCAGCAGTGAAAGGGCGGGAGCTATGAACACTGAAGCTTTCTTT
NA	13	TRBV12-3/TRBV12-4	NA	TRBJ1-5	CASNLRGDQPQHF	TGTGCTAGCAACTTACGGGGGGATCAGCCCCAGCATTTT
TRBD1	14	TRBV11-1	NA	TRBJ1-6	CASSYRGNNSPLHF	TGTGCCAGCAGCTACAGGGGAAATAATTCACCCCTCCACTTT
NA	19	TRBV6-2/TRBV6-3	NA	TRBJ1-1	CASSPRDPGLGGSNTEAFF	TGTGCCAGCAGCCCGAGGGACCCTGGTCTGGGGGGGAGTAACACTGAAGCTTTCTTT
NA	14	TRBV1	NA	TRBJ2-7	CTSSQEGQGGEQYF	TGCACCAGCAGCCAAGAGGGACAGGGCGGCGAGCAGTACTTC
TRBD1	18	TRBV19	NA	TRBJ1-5	CASSSRDRLSLGNQPQHF	TGTGCCAGTAGTAGCCGGGACAGGTTATCACTGGGCAATCAGCCCCAGCATTTT
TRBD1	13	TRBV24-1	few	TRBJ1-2	CATSEPGGWGYTF	TGTGCCACCAGTGAGCCAGGGGGCTGGGGCTACACCTTC
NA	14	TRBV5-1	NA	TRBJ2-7	CASSLWGDSYEQYF	TGCGCCAGCAGCTTGTGGGGCGACTCCTACGAGCAGTACTTC
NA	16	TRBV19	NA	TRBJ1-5	CASSGVGVYSNQPQHF	TGTGCCAGTTCGGGGGTGGGGGTGTATAGCAATCAGCCCCAGCATTTT
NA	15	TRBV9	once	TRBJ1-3	CASSVRDGSGNTIYF	TGTGCCAGCAGCGTTCGGGACGGCTCTGGAAACACCATATATTTT
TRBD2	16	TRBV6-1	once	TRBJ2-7	CASSERVGGGAYEQYF	TGTGCCAGCAGTGAAAGAGTTGGCGGGGGTGCCTACGAGCAGTACTTC
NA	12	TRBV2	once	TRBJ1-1	CASRSRGTEAFF	TGTGCCAGCAGGAGCCGGGGAACTGAAGCTTTCTTT
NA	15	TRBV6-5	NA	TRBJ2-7	CASSYWSGVIYEQYF	TGTGCCAGCAGTTACTGGTCGGGAGTTATCTACGAGCAGTACTTC
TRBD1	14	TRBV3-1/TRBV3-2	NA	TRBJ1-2	CASSTQDRSYGYTF	TGTGCCAGCAGCACACAGGACAGGTCCTATGGCTACACCTTC
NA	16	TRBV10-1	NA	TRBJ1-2	CASSEKEDRDYYGYTF	TGCGCCAGCAGTGAGAAAGAGGACAGAGATTACTATGGCTACACCTTC
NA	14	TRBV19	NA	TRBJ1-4	CASSISSINEKLFF	TGTGCCAGTAGTATTTCCAGCATTAATGAAAAACTGTTTTTT
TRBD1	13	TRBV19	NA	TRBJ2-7	CASSTRTGSEQYF	TGTGCCAGTAGTACCCGGACAGGATCGGAGCAGTACTTC
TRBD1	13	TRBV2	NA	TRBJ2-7	CASTTGISYEQYF	TGTGCCTCCACGACAGGGATCTCCTACGAGCAGTACTTC
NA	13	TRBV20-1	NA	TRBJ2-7	CSATDRSSYEQYF	TGCAGTGCTACTGACAGGTCGTCCTACGAGCAGTACTTC
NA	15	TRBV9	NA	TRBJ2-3	CASSVLRGPADTQYF	TGTGCCAGCAGCGTATTAAGGGGTCCGGCCGATACGCAGTATTTT
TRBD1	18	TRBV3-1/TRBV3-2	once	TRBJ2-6	CASSLGQGASRGANVLTF	TGTGCCAGCAGCCTGGGACAGGGGGCTTCTCGTGGGGCCAACGTCCTGACTTTC
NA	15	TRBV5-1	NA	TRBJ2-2	CASSLAGPNGGELFF	TGCGCCAGCAGCTTGGCGGGGCCCAACGGCGGGGAGCTGTTTTTT
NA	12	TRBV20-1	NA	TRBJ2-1	CSASRSYNEQFF	TGCAGTGCCAGTCGGTCCTACAATGAGCAGTTCTTC
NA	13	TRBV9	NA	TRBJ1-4	CASSPREEEKLFF	TGTGCCAGCAGCCCCCGGGAGGAGGAAAAACTGTTTTTT
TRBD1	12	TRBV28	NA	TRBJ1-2	CATVTGGQGYTF	TGTGCCACCGTGACAGGGGGGCAGGGCTACACCTTC
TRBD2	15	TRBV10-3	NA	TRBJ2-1	CAISASGSSGNEQFF	TGTGCCATCAGTGCCAGCGGGAGTTCGGGCAATGAGCAGTTCTTC
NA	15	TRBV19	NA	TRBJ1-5	CASSIGGRPWQPQHF	TGTGCCAGTAGTATAGGGGGGAGACCGTGGCAGCCCCAGCATTTT
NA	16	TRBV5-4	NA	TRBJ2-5	CASSSIGSGTQETQYF	TGTGCCAGCAGCTCTATCGGTTCAGGAACGCAAGAGACCCAGTACTTC
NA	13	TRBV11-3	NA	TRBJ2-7	CASSLGANNEQYF	TGTGCCAGCAGCTTAGGGGCTAACAACGAGCAGTACTTC
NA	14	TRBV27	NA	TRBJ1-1	CASRNPTKTTEAFF	TGTGCCAGCAGAAACCCGACCAAAACCACTGAAGCTTTCTTT
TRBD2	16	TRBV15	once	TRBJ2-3	CATSRDQAGGIDTQYF	TGTGCCACCAGCAGAGATCAAGCGGGGGGGATAGATACGCAGTATTTT
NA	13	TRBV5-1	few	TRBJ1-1	CASSLGTGDRAFF	TGCGCCAGCAGCTTGGGGACGGGGGACCGAGCTTTCTTT
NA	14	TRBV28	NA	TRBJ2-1	CASSPGTPYNEQFF	TGTGCCAGCAGTCCCGGGACACCCTACAATGAGCAGTTCTTC
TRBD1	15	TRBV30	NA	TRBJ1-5	CAWTKDRAWDQPQHF	TGTGCCTGGACCAAAGACAGGGCCTGGGATCAGCCCCAGCATTTT
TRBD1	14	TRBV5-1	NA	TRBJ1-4	CASSRDSANEKLFF	TGCGCCAGCAGCCGGGACAGCGCTAATGAAAAACTGTTTTTT
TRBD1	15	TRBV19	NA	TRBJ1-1	CASRYRGTGDTEAFF	TGTGCCAGTAGGTACCGCGGGACAGGGGACACTGAAGCTTTCTTT